The clone carrying this T cell receptor (beta chain) was observed many times. Its specificity is not known. The missing CDR3 end, 3 residues past where the read stops, is filled in from the germline J gene. Control and CVID samples contributed equal amounts of genomic DNA. Sequencing used immunoSEQ multiplex PCR; TCRdb keeps in-frame clones, though not all of them. The sample includes roughly 23,000 clones, none of them occurring once. The data originate from a study of T cell clonality in common variable immunodeficiency. Study-wide findings and caveats: Compared with healthy controls, CVID subjects showed increased TCRbeta clonality, mostly in about a third. Patient heterogeneity in the CVID cohort limited correlations between repertoire features and clinical complications. Common variable immunodeficiency TCR beta sequences reportedly had fewer deletions and N-nucleotide insertions. Shared TCRbeta clones were fewer between CVID subjects than controls.

The CDR3 spans 14 residues. Deletions cut 3 bases from V and 7 bases from J, with 13 bases between. Germline values: CDR1 SNHLY, CDR2 FYNNEI. The J gene is TRBJ2-1, the V gene TRBV2; D unclear. The material sequenced was peripheral blood mononuclear cells. This TCR came from a human donor with common variable immunodeficiency. CDR3 bases read: TGTGCCAGCAGTGATGCGAAAGGGTGGAATGAG. This translates into CASSDAKGWNE. The CDR3 in its entirety is CASSDAKGWNEQFF.